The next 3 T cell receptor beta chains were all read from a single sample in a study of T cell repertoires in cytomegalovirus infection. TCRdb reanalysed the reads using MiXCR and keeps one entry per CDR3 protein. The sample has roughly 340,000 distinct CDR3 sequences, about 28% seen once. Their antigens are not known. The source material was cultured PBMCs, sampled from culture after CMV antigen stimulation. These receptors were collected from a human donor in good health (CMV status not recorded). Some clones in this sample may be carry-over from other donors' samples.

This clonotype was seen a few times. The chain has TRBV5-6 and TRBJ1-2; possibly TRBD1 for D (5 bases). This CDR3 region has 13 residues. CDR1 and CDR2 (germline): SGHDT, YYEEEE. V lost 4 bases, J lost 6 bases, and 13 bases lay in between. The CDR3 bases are TGTGCCAGCAGCACCAGACAGATGGATGGCTACACCTTC. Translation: CASSTRQMDGYTF. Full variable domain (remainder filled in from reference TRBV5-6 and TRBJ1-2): DAGVTQSPTHLIKTRGQQVTLRCSPKSGHDTVSWYQQALGQGPQFIFQYYEEEERQRGNFPDRFSGHQFPNYSSELNVNALLLGDSALYLCASSTRQMDGYTFGSGTRLTVV.

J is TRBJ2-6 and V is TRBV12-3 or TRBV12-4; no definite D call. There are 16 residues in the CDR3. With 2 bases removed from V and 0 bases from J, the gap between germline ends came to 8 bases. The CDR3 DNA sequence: TGTGCCAGCAGTTTAAGCAGCCGCTCTGGGGCCAACGTCCTGACTTTC. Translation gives CASSLSSRSGANVLTF.

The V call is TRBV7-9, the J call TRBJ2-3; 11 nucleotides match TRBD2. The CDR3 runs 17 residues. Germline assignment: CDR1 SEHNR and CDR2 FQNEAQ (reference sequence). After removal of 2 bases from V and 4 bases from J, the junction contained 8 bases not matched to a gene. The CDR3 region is CASSLSLTSGTADTQYF. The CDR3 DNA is TGTGCCAGCAGCTTATCACTGACTAGCGGGACAGCAGATACGCAGTATTTT. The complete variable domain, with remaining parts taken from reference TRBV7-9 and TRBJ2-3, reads DTGVSQNPRHKITKRGQNVTFRCDPISEHNRLYWYRQTLGQGPEFLTYFQNEAQLEKSRLLSDRFSAERPKGSFSTLEIQRTEQGDSAMYLCASSLSLTSGTADTQYFGPGTRLTVL.